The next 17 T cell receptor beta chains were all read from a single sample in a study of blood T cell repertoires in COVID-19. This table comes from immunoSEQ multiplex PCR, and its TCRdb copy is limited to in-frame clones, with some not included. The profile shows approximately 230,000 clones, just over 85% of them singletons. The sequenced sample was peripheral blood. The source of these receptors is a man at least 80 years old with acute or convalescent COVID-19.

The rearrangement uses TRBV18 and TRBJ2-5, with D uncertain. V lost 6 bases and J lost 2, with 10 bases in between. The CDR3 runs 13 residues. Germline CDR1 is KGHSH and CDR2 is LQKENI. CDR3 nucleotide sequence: TGTGCCAGCTCGTCGGTAGCTCAAGAGACCCAGTACTTC. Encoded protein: CASSSVAQETQYF. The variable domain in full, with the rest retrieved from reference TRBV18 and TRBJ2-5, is NAGVMQNPRHLVRRRGQEARLRCSPMKGHSHVYWYRQLPEEGLKFMVYLQKENIIDESGMPKERFSAEFPKEGPSILRIQQVVRGDSAAYFCASSSVAQETQYFGPGTRLLVL.

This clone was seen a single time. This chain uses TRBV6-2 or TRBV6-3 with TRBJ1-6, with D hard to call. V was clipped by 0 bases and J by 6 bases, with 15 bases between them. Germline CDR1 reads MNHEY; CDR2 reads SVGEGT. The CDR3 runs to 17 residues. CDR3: CASSYSYLRAVNSPLHF. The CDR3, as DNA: TGTGCCAGCAGTTACTCCTACCTCCGCGCCGTTAATTCACCCCTCCACTTT.

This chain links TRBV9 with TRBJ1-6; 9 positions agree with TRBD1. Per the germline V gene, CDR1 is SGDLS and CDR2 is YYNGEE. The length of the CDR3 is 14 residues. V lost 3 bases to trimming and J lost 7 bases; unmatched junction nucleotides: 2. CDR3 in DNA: TGTGCCAGCAGCGCCGGGACAGGGAATTCACCCCTCCACTTT. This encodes CASSAGTGNSPLHF.

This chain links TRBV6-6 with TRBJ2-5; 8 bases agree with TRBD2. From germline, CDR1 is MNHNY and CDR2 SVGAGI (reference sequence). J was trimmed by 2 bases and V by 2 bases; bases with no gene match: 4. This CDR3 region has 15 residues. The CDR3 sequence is CASSYLSGAQETQYF. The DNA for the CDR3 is TGTGCCAGCAGTTACCTTAGCGGGGCTCAAGAGACCCAGTACTTC.

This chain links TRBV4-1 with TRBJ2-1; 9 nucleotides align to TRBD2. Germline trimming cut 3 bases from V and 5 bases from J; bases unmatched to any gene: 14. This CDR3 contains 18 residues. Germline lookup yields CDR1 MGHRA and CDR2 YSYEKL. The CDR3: CASSQAPMGAGGDNEQFF. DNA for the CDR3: TGCGCCAGCAGCCAGGCCCCAATGGGCGCGGGGGGGGACAATGAGCAGTTCTTC.

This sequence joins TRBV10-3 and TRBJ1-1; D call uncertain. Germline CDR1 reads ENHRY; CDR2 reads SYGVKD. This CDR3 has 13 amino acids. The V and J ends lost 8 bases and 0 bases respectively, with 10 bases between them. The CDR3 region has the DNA TGTGCCATCCAGCGATCCATGAACACTGAAGCTTTCTTT. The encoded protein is CAIQRSMNTEAFF.

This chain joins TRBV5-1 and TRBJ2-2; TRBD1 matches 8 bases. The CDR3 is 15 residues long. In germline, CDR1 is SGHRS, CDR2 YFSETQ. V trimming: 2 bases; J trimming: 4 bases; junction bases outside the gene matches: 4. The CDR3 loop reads CASSFSGGGTGELFF. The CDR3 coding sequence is TGCGCCAGCAGCTTCTCAGGGGGCGGCACCGGGGAGCTGTTTTTT.

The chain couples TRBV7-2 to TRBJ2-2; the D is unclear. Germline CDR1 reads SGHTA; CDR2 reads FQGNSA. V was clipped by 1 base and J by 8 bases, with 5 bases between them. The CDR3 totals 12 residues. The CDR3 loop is CASSLVLGELFF. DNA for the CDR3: TGTGCCAGCAGCTTAGTCCTAGGGGAGCTGTTTTTT.

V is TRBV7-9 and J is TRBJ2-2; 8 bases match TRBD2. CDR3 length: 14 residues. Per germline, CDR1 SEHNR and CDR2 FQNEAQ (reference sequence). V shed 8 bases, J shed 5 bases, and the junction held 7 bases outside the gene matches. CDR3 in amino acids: CASQSGSLTGELFF. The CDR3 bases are TGTGCCAGCCAAAGCGGGAGTTTAACCGGGGAGCTGTTTTTT. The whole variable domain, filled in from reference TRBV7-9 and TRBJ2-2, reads DTGVSQNPRHKITKRGQNVTFRCDPISEHNRLYWYRQTLGQGPEFLTYFQNEAQLEKSRLLSDRFSAERPKGSFSTLEIQRTEQGDSAMYLCASQSGSLTGELFFGEGSRLTVL.

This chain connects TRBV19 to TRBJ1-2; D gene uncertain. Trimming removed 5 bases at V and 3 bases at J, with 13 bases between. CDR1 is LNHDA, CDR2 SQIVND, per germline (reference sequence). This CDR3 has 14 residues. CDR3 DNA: TGTGCCAGTAGTGACGGTAGGAGGTACTATGGCTACACCTTC. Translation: CASSDGRRYYGYTF.

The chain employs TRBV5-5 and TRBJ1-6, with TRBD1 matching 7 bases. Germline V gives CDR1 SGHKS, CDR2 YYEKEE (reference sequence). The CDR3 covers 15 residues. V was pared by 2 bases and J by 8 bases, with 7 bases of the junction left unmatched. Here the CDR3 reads CASSFRGQGDSPLHF. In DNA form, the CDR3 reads TGTGCCAGCAGCTTCCGCGGGCAGGGGGATTCACCCCTCCACTTT. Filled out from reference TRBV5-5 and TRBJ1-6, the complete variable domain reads DAGVTQSPTHLIKTRGQQVTLRCSPISGHKSVSWYQQVLGQGPQFIFQYYEKEERGRGNFPDRFSARQFPNYSSELNVNALLLGDSALYLCASSFRGQGDSPLHFGNGTRLTVT.

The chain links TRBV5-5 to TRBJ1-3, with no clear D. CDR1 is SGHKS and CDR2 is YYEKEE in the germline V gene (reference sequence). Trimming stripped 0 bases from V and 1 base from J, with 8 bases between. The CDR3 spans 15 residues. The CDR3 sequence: CASSLDSPSGNTIYF. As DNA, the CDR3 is TGTGCCAGCAGCTTGGACAGCCCTTCTGGAAACACCATATATTTT.

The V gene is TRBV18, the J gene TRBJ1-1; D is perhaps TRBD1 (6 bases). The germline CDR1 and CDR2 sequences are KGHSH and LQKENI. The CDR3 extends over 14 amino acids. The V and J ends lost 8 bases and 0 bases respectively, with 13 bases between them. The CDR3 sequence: CASERQAMNTEAFF. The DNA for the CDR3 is TGTGCCAGCGAGAGACAGGCGATGAACACTGAAGCTTTCTTT.

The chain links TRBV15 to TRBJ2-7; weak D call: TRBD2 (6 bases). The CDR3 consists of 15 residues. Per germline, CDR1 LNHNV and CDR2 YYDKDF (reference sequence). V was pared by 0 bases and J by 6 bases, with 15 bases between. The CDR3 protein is CATSRDSTSSGEQYF. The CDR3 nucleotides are TGTGCCACCAGCAGAGATAGCACTAGCTCAGGCGAGCAGTACTTC.

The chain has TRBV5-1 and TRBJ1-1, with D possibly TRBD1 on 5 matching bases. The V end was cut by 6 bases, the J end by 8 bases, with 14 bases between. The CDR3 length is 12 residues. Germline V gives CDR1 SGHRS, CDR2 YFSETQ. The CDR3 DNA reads TGCGCCAGCACGTCGGGGGATCTAGAAGCTTTCTTT. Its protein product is CASTSGDLEAFF. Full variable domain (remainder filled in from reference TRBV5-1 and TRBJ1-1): KAGVTQTPRYLIKTRGQQVTLSCSPISGHRSVSWYQQTPGQGLQFLFEYFSETQRNKGNFPGRFSGRQFSNSRSEMNVSTLELGDSALYLCASTSGDLEAFFGQGTRLTVV.

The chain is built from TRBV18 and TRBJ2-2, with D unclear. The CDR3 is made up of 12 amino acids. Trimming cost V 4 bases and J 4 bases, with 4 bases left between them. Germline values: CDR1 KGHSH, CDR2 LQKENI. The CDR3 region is CASSLGTGELFF. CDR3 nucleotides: TGTGCCAGCTCACTCGGCACCGGGGAGCTGTTTTTT.

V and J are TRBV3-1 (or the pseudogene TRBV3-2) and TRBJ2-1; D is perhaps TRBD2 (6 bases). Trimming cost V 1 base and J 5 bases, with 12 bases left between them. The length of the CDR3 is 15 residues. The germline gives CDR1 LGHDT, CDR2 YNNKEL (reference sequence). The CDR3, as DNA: TGTGCCAGCAGCCAAGGGGGGGACTTCAACAATGAGCAGTTCTTC. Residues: CASSQGGDFNNEQFF.